This T cell receptor (beta chain) was recovered during a study of cytomegalovirus exposure and HLA in healthy donors. The PCR was carried out with 60 Vbeta primers and 13 Jbeta primers. TCRdb keeps only in-frame clones here, not all; method: immunoSEQ multiplex PCR. The table has some 110,000 clones, more than 60% seen once; the top ten hold about 6%. Donors sampled were nominally healthy, though unrecorded immune exposures were likely. In this sample, this clone turned up a few times. Losses at the gene ends were 5 bases for V and 4 bases for J; bases not matched to a gene: 13. This CDR3 comprises 16 residues. CDR1 is SGHTA, CDR2 FQGTGA, per germline.

V usage is TRBV7-3 and J usage is TRBJ1-1; 7 nucleotides agree with TRBD1. The sample consisted of PBMCs. This TCR came from a male donor in good health and CMV-seronegative. CDR3 bases: TGTGCCAGCAGCCGGACGGGGACAGTTACCCGCACTGAAGCTTTCTTT. This sequence encodes CASSRTGTVTRTEAFF.